The 32 T cell receptor beta chains reported below all come from one sample, sequenced in a study of control samples from healthy donors and cancer patients. Method: immunoSEQ multiplex PCR; TCRdb's copy keeps in-frame clones and lacks some. The sample contains 70,000 to 85,000 clones, around 92% of which appear only once. Sequences were obtained from blood. The receptors were sampled from a man over 45 in good health.

CDR3 in amino acids: CSAKQDRTPFF. The CDR3 DNA is TGCAGTGCTAAACAAGACAGGACTCCTTTCTTT. The V call is TRBV20-1, the J call TRBJ1-1; D is possibly TRBD1 (6 bases). Trimming left V 4 bases short and J 12 bases short, with 15 bases between. Germline CDR1 and CDR2: DFQATT and SNEGSKA (reference sequence). This CDR3 has 11 residues.

The chain couples TRBV9 to TRBJ1-4; no reliable D call. Deletions cut 3 bases from V and 8 bases from J, with 14 bases between. Per germline, CDR1 SGDLS and CDR2 YYNGEE. The CDR3 runs to 14 residues. The CDR3 here is CASSAQWLEEKLFF. CDR3 sequence (DNA): TGTGCCAGCAGCGCACAGTGGCTTGAGGAAAAACTGTTTTTT.

V usage is TRBV5-1 and J usage is TRBJ2-6; D might be TRBD1 (6 bases). Germline-derived CDR1 and CDR2 are SGHRS and YFSETQ. The CDR3 is 14 amino acids. V shed 5 bases and J shed 4 bases, with 10 bases lying between them. The CDR3 reads CASRGAKGANVLTF. The CDR3 DNA reads as TGCGCCAGCAGGGGGGCGAAAGGGGCCAACGTCCTGACTTTC.

The chain recombines TRBV9 with TRBJ1-1; 9 nucleotides agree with TRBD1. With 3 bases clipped from V and 5 bases from J, the junction kept 8 bases outside the gene matches. The CDR3 is 15 amino acids. Germline V lookup: CDR1 SGDLS, CDR2 YYNGEE. The CDR3: CASSALQGARTEAFF. The CDR3, as DNA: TGTGCCAGCAGCGCATTACAGGGGGCGCGTACTGAAGCTTTCTTT. Complete variable domain (other parts from reference TRBV9 and TRBJ1-1): DSGVTQTPKHLITATGQRVTLRCSPRSGDLSVYWYQQSLDQGLQFLIQYYNGEERAKGNILERFSAQQFPDLHSELNLSSLELGDSALYFCASSALQGARTEAFFGQGTRLTVV.

The chain joins TRBV7-8 to TRBJ1-3; D is possibly TRBD1 (5 bases). Germline V gene sequence: CDR1 SGHVS, CDR2 FQNEAQ. CDR3 length: 18 amino acids. Trimming removed 4 bases at V and 0 bases at J, with 19 bases between. CDR3 DNA sequence: TGTGCCAGCAGCTCGATAGTGGGGAACAGGTTCTCTGGAAACACCATATATTTT. Translation: CASSSIVGNRFSGNTIYF.

The chain joins TRBV6-4 to TRBJ2-3, with D unresolved. Germline CDR1 is MRHNA and CDR2 is SNTAGT. Trimming took off 2 bases at V and 2 bases at J, with 5 bases between the two ends. The CDR3 loop spans 13 amino acids. The CDR3 DNA follows: TGTGCCAGCAGTGACAGGGCCACAGATACGCAGTATTTT. This gives the protein CASSDRATDTQYF.

The V and J genes are TRBV6-5 and TRBJ2-7; D is ambiguous. V lost 5 bases to trimming and J lost 5 bases, with 7 bases between them. The CDR3 totals 11 residues. The germline V gene encodes CDR1 MNHEY and CDR2 SVGAGI. The CDR3 spells CASSPLNEQYF. The DNA of the CDR3 is TGTGCCAGCAGTCCCCTAAACGAGCAGTACTTC.

J is TRBJ2-5 and V is TRBV5-1; D perhaps matches TRBD1 (5 bases). The CDR3 sequence is 15 residues long. CDR1 is SGHRS, CDR2 YFSETQ, per germline. V gave up 0 bases and J gave up 4 bases, with 13 bases separating them. The CDR3 protein is CASSLVGVTGETQYF. For the CDR3, the DNA is TGCGCCAGCAGCTTGGTAGGGGTTACGGGAGAGACCCAGTACTTC.

This clone was picked up one time. In DNA form, the CDR3 reads TGTGCCAGCAGTTACTCTGGGGAAGGGAATCAGCCCCAGCATTTT. Encoded protein: CASSYSGEGNQPQHF. The chain links TRBV6-5 to TRBJ1-5; D gene ambiguous. The CDR3 is 15 amino acids. In germline, CDR1 is MNHEY, CDR2 SVGAGI. V gave up 0 bases and J gave up 4 bases, with 10 bases separating them.

This clone was detected once. The rearrangement joins TRBV7-9 to TRBJ1-1; D ambiguous. The V end was cut by 8 bases, the J end by 1 base, with 11 bases between. Germline CDR1 and CDR2: SEHNR and FQNEAQ (reference sequence). This CDR3 is built from 13 residues. CDR3 DNA: TGTGCCAGCTTCCCCAATGGGAACACTGAAGCTTTCTTT. Protein product: CASFPNGNTEAFF.

The V and J genes are TRBV3-1 (or the pseudogene TRBV3-2) and TRBJ2-2, with TRBD1 identical over 10 bases. CDR1 LGHDT and CDR2 YNNKEL come from the germline V gene (reference sequence). The V and J ends lost 5 bases and 0 bases, in that order; junction bases with no gene match: 15. This CDR3 contains 20 residues. The CDR3 region is CASSLSPGTGARANTGELFF. The CDR3 DNA reads TGTGCCAGCAGCTTGAGTCCCGGGACAGGGGCCCGGGCGAACACCGGGGAGCTGTTTTTT.

The chain links TRBV5-1 to TRBJ2-3; 10 bases map to TRBD1. The CDR3 sequence is 17 residues long. Germline CDR1 is SGHRS and CDR2 is YFSETQ. The V segment lost 3 bases and the J segment 2 bases; nucleotides outside the gene matches: 9. Here the CDR3 DNA reads TGCGCCAGCAGCTCGACCCCGACAGGGGGCCTCACAGATACGCAGTATTTT. This codes for CASSSTPTGGLTDTQYF.

This clone was seen once. J is TRBJ1-1 and V is TRBV11-2; TRBD1 might be the D (6 bases). Germline lookup yields CDR1 SGHAT and CDR2 FQNNGV. CDR3 size: 14 residues. Trimming pared 7 bases from V and 4 bases from J, leaving 16 bases between. The CDR3 DNA reads TGTGCCAGCACCAAGGGGGGAGCCGGCACTGAAGCTTTCTTT. Amino acids: CASTKGGAGTEAFF. The complete variable domain, with remaining parts taken from reference TRBV11-2 and TRBJ1-1, reads EAGVAQSPRYKIIEKRQSVAFWCNPISGHATLYWYQQILGQGPKLLIQFQNNGVVDDSQLPKDRFSAERLKGVDSTLKIQPAKLEDSAVYLCASTKGGAGTEAFFGQGTRLTVV.

The chain combines TRBV19 with TRBJ1-3, with no clear D. The CDR3 has 14 amino acids. Germline CDR1 reads LNHDA; CDR2 reads SQIVND (reference sequence). Trimming removed 8 bases from V and 0 bases from J, with 11 bases in between. CDR3: CASAKQISGNTIYF. The CDR3 nucleotides read TGTGCCAGTGCCAAACAGATCTCTGGAAACACCATATATTTT.

The chain is built from TRBV5-1 and TRBJ2-2; 8 bases fit TRBD1. CDR1 SGHRS and CDR2 YFSETQ come from the germline V gene. V trimming: 4 bases; J trimming: 8 bases; junction bases outside the gene matches: 10. This CDR3 region has 15 residues. The CDR3 reads CASSADRVNGGELFF. CDR3 bases: TGCGCCAGCAGCGCGGACAGGGTGAACGGAGGGGAGCTGTTTTTT.

With respect to this clone: One end of the junction is discordant with germline, which a read error may explain. The chain carries TRBV4-2 and TRBJ1-6; 9 positions agree with TRBD1. CDR3 length: 16 residues. Germline V CDR1 and CDR2: LGHNA, YNFKEQ. Written as DNA, the CDR3 is TGTGCCAGCAGCCAGACCCCACAGGGGGCGGTTTCACTCCTCCACTTT. Residues: CASSQTPQGAVSLLHF.

The rearrangement joins TRBV27 to TRBJ1-2; D is perhaps TRBD1 (5 bases). Germline CDR1 and CDR2: MNHEY and SMNVEV (reference sequence). This CDR3 has 13 residues. V shed 7 bases and J shed 3 bases, with 12 bases lying between them. The CDR3 here is CASMGRGYYGYTF. The DNA for the CDR3 is TGTGCCAGCATGGGGAGGGGCTACTATGGCTACACCTTC.

The rearrangement links TRBV12-3 or TRBV12-4 to TRBJ2-1; TRBD2 is a possible D gene (5 bases). The CDR3 runs to 13 residues. V was shortened by 2 bases and J by 8 bases, with 10 bases between the two germline ends. Written as DNA, the CDR3 is TGTGCCAGCAGTTTACAGCGGATCTATGAGCAGTTCTTC. Protein product: CASSLQRIYEQFF.

The chain links TRBV19 to TRBJ1-1; D not resolved. This CDR3 spans 13 amino acids. Germline CDR1 reads LNHDA; CDR2 reads SQIVND (reference sequence). The V and J ends lost 2 bases and 4 bases respectively, with 8 bases between them. The CDR3 sequence is CASSISEGTEAFF. The DNA for the CDR3 is TGTGCCAGTAGTATATCTGAGGGCACTGAAGCTTTCTTT.

This chain links TRBV5-1 with TRBJ2-7; 10 nucleotides match TRBD1. This CDR3 comprises 14 residues. After removal of 4 bases from V and 2 bases from J, the junction contained 3 bases not matched to a gene. Germline V lookup: CDR1 SGHRS, CDR2 YFSETQ. CDR3 loop: CASSPGTGAYEQYF. CDR3 in DNA: TGCGCCAGCAGCCCGGGGACAGGGGCCTACGAGCAGTACTTC.

The chain combines TRBV7-2 with TRBJ1-4; D remains ambiguous. This CDR3 region has 12 residues. From germline, CDR1 is SGHTA and CDR2 FQGNSA. The germline V and J ends were trimmed by 4 bases and 4 bases, with 4 bases remaining between them. CDR3 region: CASSSSNEKLFF. CDR3 DNA sequence: TGTGCCAGCAGCTCGAGTAATGAAAAACTGTTTTTT.

This clone came up once. The CDR3 region is CASGREAKNIQYF. Written as DNA, the CDR3 is TGTGCCAGTGGGAGGGAAGCCAAAAACATTCAGTACTTC. The V and J genes are TRBV2 and TRBJ2-4; 7 bases map to TRBD2. Germline values: CDR1 SNHLY, CDR2 FYNNEI. This CDR3 spans 13 amino acids. V trimming: 9 bases; J trimming: 0 bases; junction bases outside the gene matches: 2.

This chain connects TRBV3-1 (or the pseudogene TRBV3-2) to TRBJ1-2; possibly TRBD1 for D (6 bases). The V end lost 1 base, the J end lost 4 bases, and 10 bases lay between the germline ends. This CDR3 is built from 14 residues. The germline gives CDR1 LGHDT, CDR2 YNNKEL (reference sequence). The CDR3 protein is CASSQVGAIYGYTF. DNA of the CDR3: TGTGCCAGCAGCCAAGTGGGGGCCATCTATGGCTACACCTTC.

The chain recombines TRBV5-1 with TRBJ1-1; 7 positions agree with TRBD1. The junction had 8 bases not matched to a gene; V was cut back by 0 bases and J by 3 bases. Germline V CDR1 and CDR2: SGHRS, YFSETQ. There are 16 residues in the CDR3. CDR3 bases: TGCGCCAGCAGCTTGGGGACAGGAAAGGGGGACACTGAAGCTTTCTTT. Protein product: CASSLGTGKGDTEAFF.

The gene calls are TRBV19 and TRBJ1-1; D remains ambiguous. V lost 6 bases to trimming and J lost 8 bases, with 25 bases between them. CDR3 length equals 16 residues. CDR1 and CDR2 from the germline V gene are LNHDA and SQIVND (reference sequence). The CDR3 spells CASSTEPRGSDVEAFF. CDR3 in DNA: TGTGCCAGTAGCACCGAGCCCCGAGGATCGGACGTCGAAGCTTTCTTT.

This rearrangement joins TRBV13 to TRBJ2-5; TRBD1 aligns across 8 bases. With 5 bases clipped from V and 5 bases from J, the junction kept 10 bases outside the gene matches. CDR3 length: 15 amino acids. In germline, CDR1 is PRHDT, CDR2 FYEKMQ (reference sequence). Here the CDR3 reads CASSIAGQVVETQYF. The CDR3 DNA reads TGTGCCAGCAGCATTGCGGGACAGGTGGTGGAGACCCAGTACTTC.

V usage is TRBV4-1 and J usage is TRBJ2-5; weak D call: TRBD2 (6 bases). The CDR3 contains 16 residues. Trimming shortened V by 5 bases and J by 4 bases, and 20 bases separated the two germline ends. Germline values: CDR1 MGHRA, CDR2 YSYEKL. The CDR3 coding sequence is TGCGCCAGCAGCTTACCTCCGGACGGAGGGCCAGAGACCCAGTACTTC. This encodes CASSLPPDGGPETQYF.

The V call is TRBV25-1, the J call TRBJ2-7, with D possibly matching TRBD1 (6 bases). This CDR3 spans 14 amino acids. Germline V gene data show CDR1 as MGHDK and CDR2 as SYGVNS. The V end lost 4 bases, the J end lost 0 bases, and 10 bases lay between the germline ends. CDR3 loop: CASSAGQSSYEQYF. CDR3 nucleotide sequence: TGTGCCAGCAGTGCTGGACAGAGCTCCTACGAGCAGTACTTC.

The chain has TRBV18 and TRBJ1-3, with a possible D match to TRBD1 (5 bases). Germline CDR1 reads KGHSH; CDR2 reads LQKENI. This CDR3 is built from 17 residues. V lost 0 bases to trimming and J lost 0 bases, with 12 bases between them. In DNA form, the CDR3 reads TGTGCCAGCTCACCACCGAGACAGCTATACTCTGGAAACACCATATATTTT. Translation gives CASSPPRQLYSGNTIYF.

V and J are TRBV27 and TRBJ1-4; possible D gene TRBD1, 5 bases. V shed 3 bases and J shed 7 bases, with 15 bases lying between them. Germline lookup yields CDR1 MNHEY and CDR2 SMNVEV (reference sequence). The CDR3 loop spans 15 amino acids. CDR3 sequence reads: CASSFSEGIGEKLFF. CDR3 DNA: TGTGCCAGCAGTTTCTCTGAGGGGATTGGTGAAAAACTGTTTTTT.

This clone was counted once. This chain connects TRBV10-3 to TRBJ1-4; perhaps TRBD1 as D (5 bases). Germline CDR1 reads ENHRY; CDR2 reads SYGVKD. This CDR3 contains 12 residues. V lost 3 bases to trimming and J lost 12 bases, with 11 bases between them. CDR3 nucleotide sequence: TGTGCCATCAGTGACGCTCAGGGAGAACTGTTTTTT. It codes for CAISDAQGELFF.

The chain links TRBV6-6 to TRBJ1-1; D uncertain. The CDR3 has 14 residues. From germline, CDR1 is MNHNY and CDR2 SVGAGI (reference sequence). Between the trimmed V and J ends, which lost 7 bases and 5 bases, there was a span of 17 bases. CDR3 nucleotide sequence: TGTGCCAGCACCTTCGAGGGCGGAGGGACTGAAGCTTTCTTT. It codes for CASTFEGGGTEAFF.